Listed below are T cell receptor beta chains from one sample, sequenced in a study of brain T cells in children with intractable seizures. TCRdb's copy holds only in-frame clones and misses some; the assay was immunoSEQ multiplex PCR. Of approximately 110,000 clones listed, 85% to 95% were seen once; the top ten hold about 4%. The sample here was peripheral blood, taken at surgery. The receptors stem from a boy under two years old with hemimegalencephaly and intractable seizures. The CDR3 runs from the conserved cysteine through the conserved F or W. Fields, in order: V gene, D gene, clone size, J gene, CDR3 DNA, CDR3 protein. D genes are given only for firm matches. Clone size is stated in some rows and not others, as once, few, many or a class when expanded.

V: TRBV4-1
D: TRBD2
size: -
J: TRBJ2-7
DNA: TGCGCCAGCAGCCAAGCCCGCCCGACTAGCGCCTCCTACGAGCAGTACTTC
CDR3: CASSQARPTSASYEQYF

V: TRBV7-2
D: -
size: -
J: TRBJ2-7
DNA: TGTGCCAGCAGCCTACTGCCCGTAGGGCCCTACGAGCAGTACTTC
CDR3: CASSLLPVGPYEQYF

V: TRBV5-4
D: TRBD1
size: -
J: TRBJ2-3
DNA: TGTGCCAGCAGCTTCTCGGGCAGGGGGCGAGATACGCAGTATTTT
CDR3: CASSFSGRGRDTQYF

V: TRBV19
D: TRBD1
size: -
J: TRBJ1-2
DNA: TGTGCCAGCAATCCGGGACAGGGTGCCTATGGCTACACCTTC
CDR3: CASNPGQGAYGYTF

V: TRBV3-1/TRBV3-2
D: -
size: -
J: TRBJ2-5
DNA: TGTGCCAGCAGCCAAGGGGGTCATCGTGGGGAGACCCAGTACTTC
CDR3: CASSQGGHRGETQYF

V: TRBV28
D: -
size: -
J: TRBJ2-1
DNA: TGTGCCAGCAGTTCAACTCCGGAGCAGTTCTTC
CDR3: CASSSTPEQFF

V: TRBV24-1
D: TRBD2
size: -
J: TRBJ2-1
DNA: TGTGCCACCAGTGATCCTGGACTAGCGGCAAACAATGAGCAGTTCTTC
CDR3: CATSDPGLAANNEQFF

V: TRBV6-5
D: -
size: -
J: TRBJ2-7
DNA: TGTGCCAGCAGTCAAACCTACGAGCAGTACTTC
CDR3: CASSQTYEQYF

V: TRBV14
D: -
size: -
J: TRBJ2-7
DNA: TGTGCCAGCAGCCAAGATATGAGGGGACACAACTCTTTATCCTACGAGCAGTACTTC
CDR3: CASSQDMRGHNSLSYEQYF

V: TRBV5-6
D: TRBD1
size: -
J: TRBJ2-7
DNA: TGTGCCAGCAGCTATTACAGGGGCGAGCAGTACTTC
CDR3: CASSYYRGEQYF

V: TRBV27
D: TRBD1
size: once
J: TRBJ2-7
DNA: TGTGCCAGCAGTTTTCCCGACAGGGGCTCCTACGAGCAGTACTTC
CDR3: CASSFPDRGSYEQYF

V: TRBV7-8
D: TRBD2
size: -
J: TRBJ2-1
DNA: TGTGCCAGCAGCTTAGGAGTCTCTGGGACTAGCGGGAGAGATAAGTTCTTC
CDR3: CASSLGVSGTSGRDKFF

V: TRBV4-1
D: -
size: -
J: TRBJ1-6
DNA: TGCGCCAGCAGCCGAGGGCAGGGTGGAACCTCACCCCTCCACTTT
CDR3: CASSRGQGGTSPLHF

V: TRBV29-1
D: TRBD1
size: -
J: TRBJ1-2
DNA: TGCAGCGTTGATGAGTCAGGGGGTAGCTATGGCTACACCTTC
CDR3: CSVDESGGSYGYTF

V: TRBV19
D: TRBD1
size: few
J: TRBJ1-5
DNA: TGTGCCAGTAGTATTCAGGGGGGCAATCAGCCCCAGCATTTT
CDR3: CASSIQGGNQPQHF

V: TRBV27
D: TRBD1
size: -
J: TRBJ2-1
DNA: TGTGCCAGCAAGAAAATCACGGGACAGATATACAATGAGCAGTTCTTC
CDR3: CASKKITGQIYNEQFF

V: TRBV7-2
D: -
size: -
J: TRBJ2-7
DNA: TGTGCCAGCAGCTTAGCTTACAGGTCCGAGCAGTACTTC
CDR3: CASSLAYRSEQYF

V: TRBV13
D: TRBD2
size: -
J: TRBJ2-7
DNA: TGTGCCAGCAGCTTCCAAGCTAGCGGGAGAGGGGCCTACGAGCAGTACTTC
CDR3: CASSFQASGRGAYEQYF

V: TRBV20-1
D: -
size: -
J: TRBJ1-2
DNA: TGCAGTGCTAGCGGACGGGGCTACACCTTC
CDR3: CSASGRGYTF

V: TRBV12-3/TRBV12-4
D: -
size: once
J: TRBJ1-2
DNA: TGTGCCAGCAGTTTATCCGCAGGGAGGGGCTACACCTTC
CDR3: CASSLSAGRGYTF

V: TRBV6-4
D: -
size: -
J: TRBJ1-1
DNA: TGTGCCAGCAGTGACTCGATTCCCACTGAAGCTTTCTTT
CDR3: CASSDSIPTEAFF

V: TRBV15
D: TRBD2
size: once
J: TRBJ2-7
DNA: TGTGCCACCAGCCTAGCGGGAGGCTTACGCGAGCAGTACTTC
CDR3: CATSLAGGLREQYF

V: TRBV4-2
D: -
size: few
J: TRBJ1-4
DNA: TGTGCCAGCAGCCAAGTGGGGCGGGGAATTGTAAAACTGTTTTTT
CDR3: CASSQVGRGIVKLFF

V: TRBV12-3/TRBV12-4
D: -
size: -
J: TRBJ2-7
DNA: TGTGCCAGCAGTTTAGTAACTAGTGGCGAGCAGTACTTC
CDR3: CASSLVTSGEQYF

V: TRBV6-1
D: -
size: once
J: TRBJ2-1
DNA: TGTGCCAGCAGTGAAGGGAGGATCTACAATGAGCAGTTCTTC
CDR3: CASSEGRIYNEQFF

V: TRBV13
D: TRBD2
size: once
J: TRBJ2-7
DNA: TGTGCCAGTTCTCACCTAGCGGGAGTAAACGAGCAGTACTTC
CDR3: CASSHLAGVNEQYF

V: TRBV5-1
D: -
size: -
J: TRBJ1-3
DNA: TGCGCCAGCAGCCAGGACAGTAACACCATATATTTT
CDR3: CASSQDSNTIYF

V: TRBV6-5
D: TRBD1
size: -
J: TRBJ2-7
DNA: TGTGCCAGCAGCCCACAGTGGACAGGGGCAGGCGAGCAGTACTTC
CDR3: CASSPQWTGAGEQYF

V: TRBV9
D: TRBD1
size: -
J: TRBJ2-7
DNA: TGTGCCAGCAGTCCGGGACAGGGATTGTACGAGCAGTACTTC
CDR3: CASSPGQGLYEQYF

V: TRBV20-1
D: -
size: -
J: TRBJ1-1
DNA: TGCAGTGCTAGGGCGACTGAAGCTTTCTTT
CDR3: CSARATEAFF

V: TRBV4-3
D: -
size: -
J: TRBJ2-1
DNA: TGCGCCAGCAGCCTACACAATGAGCAGTTCTTC
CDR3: CASSLHNEQFF

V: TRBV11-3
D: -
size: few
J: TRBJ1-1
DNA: TGTGCCAGCAGCACCGGGATGAACACTGAAGCTTTCTTT
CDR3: CASSTGMNTEAFF

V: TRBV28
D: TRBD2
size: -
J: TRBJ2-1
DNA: TGTGCCAGCAGTTTTCGGGCTAGCGGGCCAGAGCAGTTCTTC
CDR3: CASSFRASGPEQFF

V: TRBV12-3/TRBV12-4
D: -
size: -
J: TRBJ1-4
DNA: TGTGCCAGCAGCAAACAGGGCGGAAAACTGTTTTTT
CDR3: CASSKQGGKLFF

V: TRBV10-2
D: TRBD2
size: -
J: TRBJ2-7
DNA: TGCGCCAGCAGGCCGCTAGCGGGAAACTACGAGCAGTACTTC
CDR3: CASRPLAGNYEQYF

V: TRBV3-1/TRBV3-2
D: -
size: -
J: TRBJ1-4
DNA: TGTGCCAGCAGCCACAGGGGAGGAAAACTGTTTTTT
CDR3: CASSHRGGKLFF

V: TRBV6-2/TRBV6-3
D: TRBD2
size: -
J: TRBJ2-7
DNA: TGTGCCAGCAGTTACGGGACTAGCTCCTACGAGCAGTACTTC
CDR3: CASSYGTSSYEQYF

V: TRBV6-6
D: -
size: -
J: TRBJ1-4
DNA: TGTGCCAGCACCCGAACTGGGAGGGGTGAAAAACTGTTTTTT
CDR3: CASTRTGRGEKLFF

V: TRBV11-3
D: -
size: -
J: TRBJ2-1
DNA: TGTGCCAGCACCACTAGAGGTGGGGGACGGCCCTACAATGAGCAGTTCTTC
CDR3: CASTTRGGGRPYNEQFF

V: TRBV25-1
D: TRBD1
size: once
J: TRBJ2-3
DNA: TGTGCCAGCAGTGAGTTACAGGGGGCTAACACAGATACGCAGTATTTT
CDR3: CASSELQGANTDTQYF

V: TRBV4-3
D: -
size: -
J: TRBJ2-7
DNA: TGCGCCAGCAGCCAAGACGGGGAGTTGGGGGAGCAGTACTTC
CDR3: CASSQDGELGEQYF

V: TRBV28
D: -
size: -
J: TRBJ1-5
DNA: TGTGCCAGCAGTTCCAGCCCGGGAACCAGCAATCAGCCCCAGCATTTT
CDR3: CASSSSPGTSNQPQHF

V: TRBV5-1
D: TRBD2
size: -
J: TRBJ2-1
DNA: TGCGCCAGCGCCATGACTAGCGGGAGGGCCAGAGAGCAGTTCTTC
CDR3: CASAMTSGRAREQFF

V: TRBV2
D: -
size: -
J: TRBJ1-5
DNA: TGTGCCAGCAGTGAATTGGGAGTTGGTAATCAGCCCCAGCATTTT
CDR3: CASSELGVGNQPQHF

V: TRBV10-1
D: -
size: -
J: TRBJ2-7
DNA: TGCGCCAGCAGTGAGAGAGAGCAGTACTTC
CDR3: CASSEREQYF